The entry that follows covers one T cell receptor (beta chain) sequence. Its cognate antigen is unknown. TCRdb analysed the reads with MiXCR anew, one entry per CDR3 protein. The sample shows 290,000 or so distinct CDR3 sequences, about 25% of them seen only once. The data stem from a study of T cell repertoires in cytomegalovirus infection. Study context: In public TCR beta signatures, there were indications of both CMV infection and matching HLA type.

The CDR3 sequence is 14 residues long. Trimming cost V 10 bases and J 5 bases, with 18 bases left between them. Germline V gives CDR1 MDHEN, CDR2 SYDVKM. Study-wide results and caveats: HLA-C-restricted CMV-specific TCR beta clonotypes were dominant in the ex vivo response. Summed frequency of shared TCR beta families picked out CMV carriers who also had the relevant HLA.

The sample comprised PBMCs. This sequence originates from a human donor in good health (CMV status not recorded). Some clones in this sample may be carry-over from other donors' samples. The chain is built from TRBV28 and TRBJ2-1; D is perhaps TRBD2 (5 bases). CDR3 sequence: CATYHRDFNNEQFF. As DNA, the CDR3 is TGTGCCACCTACCATCGGGATTTTAACAATGAGCAGTTCTTC. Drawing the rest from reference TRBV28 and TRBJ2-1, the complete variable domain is DVKVTQSSRYLVKRTGEKVFLECVQDMDHENMFWYRQDPGLGLRLIYFSYDVKMKEKGDIPEGYSVSREKKERFSLILESASTNQTSMYLCATYHRDFNNEQFFGPGTRLTVL.